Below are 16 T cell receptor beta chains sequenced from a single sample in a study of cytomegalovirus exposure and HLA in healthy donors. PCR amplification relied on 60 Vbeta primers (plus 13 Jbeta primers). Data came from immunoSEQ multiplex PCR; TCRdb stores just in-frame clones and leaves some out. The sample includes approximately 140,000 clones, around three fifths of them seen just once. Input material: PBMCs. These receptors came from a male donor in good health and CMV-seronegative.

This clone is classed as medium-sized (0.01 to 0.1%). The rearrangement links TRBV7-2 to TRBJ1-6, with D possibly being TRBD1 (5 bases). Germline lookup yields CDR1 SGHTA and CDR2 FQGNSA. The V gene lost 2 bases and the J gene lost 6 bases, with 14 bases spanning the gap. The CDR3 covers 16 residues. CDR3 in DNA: TGTGCCAGCAGCTTAACAGACCTAAGGGGTAATTCACCCCTCCACTTT. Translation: CASSLTDLRGNSPLHF.

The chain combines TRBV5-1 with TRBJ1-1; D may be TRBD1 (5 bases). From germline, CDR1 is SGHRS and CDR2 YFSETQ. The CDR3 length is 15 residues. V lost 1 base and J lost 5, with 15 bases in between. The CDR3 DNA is TGCGCCAGCAGCTTGTCGTCTATCGGGGGAACTGAAGCTTTCTTT. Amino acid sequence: CASSLSSIGGTEAFF.

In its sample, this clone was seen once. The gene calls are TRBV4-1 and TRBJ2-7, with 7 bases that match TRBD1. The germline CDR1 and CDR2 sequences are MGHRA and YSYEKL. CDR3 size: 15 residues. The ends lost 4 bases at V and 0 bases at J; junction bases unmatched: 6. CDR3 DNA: TGCGCCAGCAGCCGGGGAGACAGGGACTCCTACGAGCAGTACTTC. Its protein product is CASSRGDRDSYEQYF.

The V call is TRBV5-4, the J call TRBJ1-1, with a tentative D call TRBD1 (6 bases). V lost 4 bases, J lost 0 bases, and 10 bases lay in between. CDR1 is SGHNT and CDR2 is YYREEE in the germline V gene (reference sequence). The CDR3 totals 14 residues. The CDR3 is CASSQDRMNTEAFF. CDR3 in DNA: TGTGCCAGCAGCCAGGACAGAATGAACACTGAAGCTTTCTTT.

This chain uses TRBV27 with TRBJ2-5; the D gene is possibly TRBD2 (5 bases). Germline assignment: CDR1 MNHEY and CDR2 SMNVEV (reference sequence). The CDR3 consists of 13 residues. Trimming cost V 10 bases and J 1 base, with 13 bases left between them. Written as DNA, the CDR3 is TGTGCCACCTCGGACTCGTTCCAAGAGACCCAGTACTTC. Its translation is CATSDSFQETQYF.

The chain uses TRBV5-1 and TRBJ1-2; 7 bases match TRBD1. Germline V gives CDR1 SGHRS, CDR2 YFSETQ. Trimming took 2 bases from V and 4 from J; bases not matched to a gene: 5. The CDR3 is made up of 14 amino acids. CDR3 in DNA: TGCGCCAGCAGCTTAGCCCAGGGGGTCTATGGCTACACCTTC. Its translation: CASSLAQGVYGYTF. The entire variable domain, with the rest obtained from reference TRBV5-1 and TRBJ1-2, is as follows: KAGVTQTPRYLIKTRGQQVTLSCSPISGHRSVSWYQQTPGQGLQFLFEYFSETQRNKGNFPGRFSGRQFSNSRSEMNVSTLELGDSALYLCASSLAQGVYGYTFGSGTRLTVV.

CDR3 protein: CASSTTVEGRSPLHF. The CDR3 nucleotides read TGTGCCAGCAGTACGACAGTGGAGGGAAGATCACCCCTCCACTTT. V gene TRBV28 combines with J gene TRBJ1-6; D is possibly TRBD1 (5 bases). The CDR3 totals 15 residues. Germline values: CDR1 MDHEN, CDR2 SYDVKM. V lost 5 bases and J 10 bases, leaving 18 bases between the germline ends.

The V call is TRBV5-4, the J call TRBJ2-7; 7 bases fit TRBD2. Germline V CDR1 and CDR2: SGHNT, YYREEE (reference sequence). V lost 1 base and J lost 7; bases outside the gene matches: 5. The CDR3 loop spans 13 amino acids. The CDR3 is CASSLLGGREQYF. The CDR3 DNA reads TGTGCCAGCAGCTTGCTTGGCGGGAGAGAGCAGTACTTC.

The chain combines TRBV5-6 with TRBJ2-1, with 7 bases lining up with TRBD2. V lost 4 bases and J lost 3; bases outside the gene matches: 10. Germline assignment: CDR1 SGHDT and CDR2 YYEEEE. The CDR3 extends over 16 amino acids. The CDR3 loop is CASSLYSGTHYNEQFF. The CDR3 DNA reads TGTGCCAGCAGCCTGTACAGCGGGACCCACTACAATGAGCAGTTCTTC.

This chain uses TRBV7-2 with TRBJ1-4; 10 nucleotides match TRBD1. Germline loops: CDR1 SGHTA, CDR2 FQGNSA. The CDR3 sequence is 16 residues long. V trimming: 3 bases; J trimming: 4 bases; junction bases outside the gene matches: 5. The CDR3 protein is CASSLTGGVGNEKLFF. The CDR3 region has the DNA TGTGCCAGCAGCTTGACAGGGGGCGTGGGTAATGAAAAACTGTTTTTT.

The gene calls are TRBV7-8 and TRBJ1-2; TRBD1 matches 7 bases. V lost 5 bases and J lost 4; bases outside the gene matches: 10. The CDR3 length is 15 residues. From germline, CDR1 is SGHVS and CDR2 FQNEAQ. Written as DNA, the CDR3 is TGTGCCAGCAGCCCCCGGGGACAGAACATCTATGGCTACACCTTC. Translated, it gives CASSPRGQNIYGYTF.

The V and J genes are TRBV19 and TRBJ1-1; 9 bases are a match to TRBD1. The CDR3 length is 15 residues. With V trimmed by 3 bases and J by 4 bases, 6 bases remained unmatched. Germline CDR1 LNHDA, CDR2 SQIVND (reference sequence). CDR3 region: CASSIGTGNPTEAFF. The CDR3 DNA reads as TGTGCCAGTAGTATCGGGACAGGGAACCCCACTGAAGCTTTCTTT.

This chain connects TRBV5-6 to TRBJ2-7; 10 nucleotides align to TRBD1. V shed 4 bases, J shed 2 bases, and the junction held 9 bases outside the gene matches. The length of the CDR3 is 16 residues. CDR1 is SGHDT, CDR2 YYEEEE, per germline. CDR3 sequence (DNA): TGTGCCAGCAGCGTCGACAGGGGGCTAACAACCTACGAGCAGTACTTC. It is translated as CASSVDRGLTTYEQYF.

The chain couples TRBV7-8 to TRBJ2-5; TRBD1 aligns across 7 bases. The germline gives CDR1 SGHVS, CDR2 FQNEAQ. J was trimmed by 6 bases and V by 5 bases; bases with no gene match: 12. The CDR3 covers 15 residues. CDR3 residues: CASSPILAGGQTQYF. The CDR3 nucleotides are TGTGCCAGCAGCCCAATCCTGGCAGGGGGTCAGACCCAGTACTTC.

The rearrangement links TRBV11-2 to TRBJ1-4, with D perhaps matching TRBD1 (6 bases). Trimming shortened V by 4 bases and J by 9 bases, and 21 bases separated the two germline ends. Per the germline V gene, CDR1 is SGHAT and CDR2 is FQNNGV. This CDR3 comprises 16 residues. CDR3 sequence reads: CASSSYSGAGVQKLFF. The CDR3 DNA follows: TGTGCCAGCAGCTCTTACTCAGGGGCGGGGGTGCAAAAACTGTTTTTT.

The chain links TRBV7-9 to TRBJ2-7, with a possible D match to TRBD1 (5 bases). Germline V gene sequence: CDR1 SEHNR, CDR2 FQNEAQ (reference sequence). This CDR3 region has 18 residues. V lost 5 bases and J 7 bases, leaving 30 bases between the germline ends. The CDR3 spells CASSPQIGEAGPLGEQYF. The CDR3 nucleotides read TGTGCCAGCAGCCCCCAAATAGGAGAGGCAGGGCCCCTAGGGGAGCAGTACTTC.